Reported below is one T cell receptor (beta chain). Antigen: not known. This sample is drawn from a study of cytomegalovirus exposure and HLA in healthy donors. Study-wide background: The Caucasian-associated ancestry cluster contained 81% of the roughly 390 genotyped donors.

With 60 Vbeta and 13 Jbeta primers, the PCR was carried out. Assay used: immunoSEQ multiplex PCR; TCRdb lists only in-frame clones, some missing. There are 70,000 to 100,000 clones in the sample; approximately 68% occur only once, and 20% to 25% lies in the top ten. V lost 2 bases, J lost 5 bases, and 6 bases stayed unmatched. The germline V gene has CDR1 SGHRS and CDR2 YFSETQ. This CDR3 has 15 amino acids. Findings and caveats of the study: Rare TCR sequences dominated, though some public TCRs recurred in many donors. TCR beta sequences reportedly predicted most subjects' HLA-A and HLA-B alleles accurately.

The material sequenced was PBMCs. The source is a woman aged 45-59 years in good health and CMV-seropositive. V gene TRBV5-1 combines with J gene TRBJ1-1; 10 bases line up with TRBD1. This CDR3 reads CASSFIGTGETEAFF. CDR3 nucleotide sequence: TGCGCCAGCAGCTTTATCGGGACAGGGGAAACTGAAGCTTTCTTT.